The clone carrying this T cell receptor (beta chain) was picked up many times. This sample was included in a study of T cell repertoires in cytomegalovirus infection. MiXCR was run by TCRdb on the reads, yielding one entry per CDR3 protein. The table has around 280,000 distinct CDR3 sequences, about an eighth seen once. The CDR3 extends over 14 amino acids. With V trimmed by 7 bases and J by 7 bases, 7 bases remained unmatched. This clonotype was sampled from a human donor in good health (CMV status not recorded). Some clones in this sample may be carry-over from other donors' samples. Sample: PBMCs. The chain has TRBV12-3 or TRBV12-4 and TRBJ2-4; 10 nucleotides match TRBD2. Here the CDR3 reads CASTRAGGGNIQYF. CDR3 coding DNA: TGTGCCAGCACCCGAGCGGGAGGGGGTAACATTCAGTACTTC.